This T cell receptor beta chain comes out of a study of T cells expressing NK-cell markers. This CDR3 has 12 residues. Germline CDR1 is SNHLY and CDR2 is FYNNEI. Reprocessing the 5' RACE reads, TCRdb reports a single entry for every CDR3 protein and omits DNA. In total, the table holds around 180,000 distinct CDR3 sequences. The V call is TRBV2, the J call TRBJ1-4; TCRdb's D gene call, TRBD1, goes unchecked for lack of DNA. Input material: blood T cells: a sorted CD56 or NKG2C T cell subset, CD4+ or CD8+ T cells, or bulk PBMC T cells (not recorded which). The receptor comes from a man aged 18-69 years in good health. CDR3 sequence: CASYRVDEKLFF.